The source of this TCR beta chain is a study of T cell responses to AZD1222 COVID-19 vaccine. General study findings and limits: Baseline antibody screening turned up just a handful of seropositive AZD1222 recipients. No repertoire was sampled before or during the peak T cell response, only after it. The study found Spike-specific TCR breadth and depth rose after two AZD1222 doses. Females outnumbered males among donors, who were mostly white British; clonal diversity was possibly underestimated.

This CDR3 is 13 amino acids long. Germline CDR1 MNHEY, CDR2 SVGAGI. Trimming took 7 bases from V and 5 from J, leaving 12 bases between them. Produced via immunoSEQ multiplex PCR; TCRdb's table is partial and in-frame only. This table holds roughly 120,000 clones, about 89% found once. Comments on this clone: The antigen remains unidentified.

This specimen was peripheral blood, taken on day 0 of AZD1222 vaccination. This chain connects TRBV6-5 to TRBJ2-1; D unclear. This clonotype was obtained from an adult in good health. In DNA, the CDR3 is TGTGCCAGCATGCCCCGGGCGGACAATGAGCAGTTCTTC. This gives the protein CASMPRADNEQFF.